This T cell receptor (beta chain) is drawn from a study of blood T cells in healthy people across ages. This clonotype was seen only a few times. It was with a sample-barcoded 5' primer and a J-beta primer mix that a second PCR of roughly 6 to 12 cycles was run. TCRdb processed the 5' RACE reads anew with MiXCR; each CDR3 protein has one entry. The table includes 1 million or so distinct CDR3 sequences, 20% to 25% detected once. The ends lost 4 bases at V and 3 bases at J; junction bases unmatched: 14. Germline V gene data show CDR1 as MDHEN and CDR2 as SYDVKM. This CDR3 region has 18 residues. The same specimen was also included in a second study, on T cells of mothers and their children.

This TCR was sampled from a girl aged 2-10 years in good health. The chain has TRBV28 and TRBJ2-5, with 10 bases aligning to TRBD2. The sequencing input was blood. CDR3 protein: CASSWGEREGVWEETQYF. The CDR3, as DNA: TGTGCCAGCAGTTGGGGAGAGCGGGAGGGAGTGTGGGAAGAGACCCAGTACTTC. Full variable domain (remainder filled in from reference TRBV28 and TRBJ2-5): DVKVTQSSRYLVKRTGEKVFLECVQDMDHENMFWYRQDPGLGLRLIYFSYDVKMKEKGDIPEGYSVSREKKERFSLILESASTNQTSMYLCASSWGEREGVWEETQYFGPGTRLLVL.